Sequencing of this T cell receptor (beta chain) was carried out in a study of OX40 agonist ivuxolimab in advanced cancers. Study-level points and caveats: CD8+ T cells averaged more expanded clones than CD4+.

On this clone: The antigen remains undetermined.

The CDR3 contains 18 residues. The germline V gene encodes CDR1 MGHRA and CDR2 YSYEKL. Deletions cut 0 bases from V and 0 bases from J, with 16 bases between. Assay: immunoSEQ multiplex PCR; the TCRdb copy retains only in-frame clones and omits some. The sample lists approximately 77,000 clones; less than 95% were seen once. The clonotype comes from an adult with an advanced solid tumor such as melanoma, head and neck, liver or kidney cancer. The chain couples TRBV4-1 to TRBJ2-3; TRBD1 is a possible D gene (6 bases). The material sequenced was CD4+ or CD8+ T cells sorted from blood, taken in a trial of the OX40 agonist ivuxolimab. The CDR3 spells CASSQETITGRSTDTQYF. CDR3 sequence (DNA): TGCGCCAGCAGCCAAGAAACCATAACAGGGCGGAGCACAGATACGCAGTATTTT.